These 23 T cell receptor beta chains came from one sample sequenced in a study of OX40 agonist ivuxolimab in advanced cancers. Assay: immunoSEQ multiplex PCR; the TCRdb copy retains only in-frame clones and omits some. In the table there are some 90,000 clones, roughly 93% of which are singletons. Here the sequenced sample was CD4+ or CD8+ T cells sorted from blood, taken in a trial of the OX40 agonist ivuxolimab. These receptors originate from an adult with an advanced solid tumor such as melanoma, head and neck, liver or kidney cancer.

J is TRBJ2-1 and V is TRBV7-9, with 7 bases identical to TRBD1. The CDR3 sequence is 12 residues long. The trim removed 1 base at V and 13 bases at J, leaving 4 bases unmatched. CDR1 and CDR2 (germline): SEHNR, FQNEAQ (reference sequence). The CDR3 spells CASSLEGAEQFF. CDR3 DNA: TGTGCCAGCAGCTTAGAGGGGGCTGAACAGTTCTTC. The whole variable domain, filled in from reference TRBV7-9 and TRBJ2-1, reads DTGVSQNPRHKITKRGQNVTFRCDPISEHNRLYWYRQTLGQGPEFLTYFQNEAQLEKSRLLSDRFSAERPKGSFSTLEIQRTEQGDSAMYLCASSLEGAEQFFGPGTRLTVL.

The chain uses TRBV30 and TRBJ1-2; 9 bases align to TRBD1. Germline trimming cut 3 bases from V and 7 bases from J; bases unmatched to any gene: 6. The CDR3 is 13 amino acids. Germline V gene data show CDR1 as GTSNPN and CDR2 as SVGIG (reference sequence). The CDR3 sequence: CAWSRDRAGGYTF. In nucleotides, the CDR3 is TGTGCCTGGAGCCGGGACAGGGCCGGTGGCTACACCTTC. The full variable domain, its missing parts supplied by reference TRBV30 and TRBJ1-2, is SQTIHQWPATLVQPVGSPLSLECTVEGTSNPNLYWYRQAAGRGLQLLFYSVGIGQISSEVPQNLSASRPQDRQFILSSKKLLLSDSGFYLCAWSRDRAGGYTFGSGTRLTVV.

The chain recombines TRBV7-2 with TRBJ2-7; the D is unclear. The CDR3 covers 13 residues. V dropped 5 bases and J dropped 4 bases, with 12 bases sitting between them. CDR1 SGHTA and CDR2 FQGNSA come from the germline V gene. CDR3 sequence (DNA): TGTGCCAGCAGCGTCCGGGTCCTTTACGAGCAGTACTTC. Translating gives CASSVRVLYEQYF.

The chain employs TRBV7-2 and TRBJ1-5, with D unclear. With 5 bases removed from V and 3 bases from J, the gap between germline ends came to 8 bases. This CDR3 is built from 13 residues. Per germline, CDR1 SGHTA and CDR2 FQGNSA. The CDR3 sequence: CASSPRYNQPQHF. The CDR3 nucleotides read TGTGCCAGCAGCCCAAGATACAATCAGCCCCAGCATTTT. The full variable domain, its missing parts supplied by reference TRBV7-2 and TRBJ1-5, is GAGVSQSPSNKVTEKGKDVELRCDPISGHTALYWYRQSLGQGLEFLIYFQGNSAPDKSGLPSDRFSAERTGGSVSTLTIQRTQQEDSAVYLCASSPRYNQPQHFGDGTRLSIL.

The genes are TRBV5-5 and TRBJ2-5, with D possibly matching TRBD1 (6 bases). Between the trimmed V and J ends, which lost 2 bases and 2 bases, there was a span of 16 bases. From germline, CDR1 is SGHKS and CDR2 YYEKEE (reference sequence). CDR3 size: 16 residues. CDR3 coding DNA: TGTGCCAGCAGCTTTAGTCCCGCCGGACAGCAAGAGACCCAGTACTTC. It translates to CASSFSPAGQQETQYF.

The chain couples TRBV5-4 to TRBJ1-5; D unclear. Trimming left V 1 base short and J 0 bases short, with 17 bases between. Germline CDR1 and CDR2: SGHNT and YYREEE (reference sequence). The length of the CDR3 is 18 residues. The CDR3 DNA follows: TGTGCCAGCAGCTTGAGTTGCAGGCGTAACATTAGCAATCAGCCCCAGCATTTT. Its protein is CASSLSCRRNISNQPQHF. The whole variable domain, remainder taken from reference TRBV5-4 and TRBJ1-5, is ETGVTQSPTHLIKTRGQQVTLRCSSQSGHNTVSWYQQALGQGPQFIFQYYREEENGRGNFPPRFSGLQFPNYSSELNVNALELDDSALYLCASSLSCRRNISNQPQHFGDGTRLSIL.

This CDR3 is CASRAEGNEQYF. The DNA for the CDR3 is TGTGCCAGCAGAGCCGAGGGAAACGAGCAGTACTTC. This rearrangement joins TRBV2 to TRBJ2-7; the D gene is possibly TRBD2 (5 bases). V was pared by 6 bases and J by 5 bases, with 11 bases between. This CDR3 has 12 residues. The germline CDR1 and CDR2 sequences are SNHLY and FYNNEI. Variable domain in full (rest from reference TRBV2 and TRBJ2-7): EPEVTQTPSHQVTQMGQEVILRCVPISNHLYFYWYRQILGQKVEFLVSFYNNEISEKSEIFDDQFSVERPDGSNFTLKIRSTKLEDSAMYFCASRAEGNEQYFGPGTRLTVT.

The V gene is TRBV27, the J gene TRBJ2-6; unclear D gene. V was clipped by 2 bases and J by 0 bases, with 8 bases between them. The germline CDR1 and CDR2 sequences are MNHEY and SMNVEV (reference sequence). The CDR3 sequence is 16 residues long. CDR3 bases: TGTGCCAGCAGTTTAACCGCATACTCTGGGGCCAACGTCCTGACTTTC. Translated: CASSLTAYSGANVLTF.

For the CDR3, the DNA is TGTGCCAGCAGCGAGGGTCGGGGCACTGAAGCTTTCTTT. Amino acid sequence: CASSEGRGTEAFF. This chain uses TRBV7-8 with TRBJ1-1, with unresolved D. Germline CDR1 and CDR2: SGHVS and FQNEAQ. The V end was cut by 5 bases, the J end by 4 bases, with 11 bases between. The CDR3 runs to 13 residues.

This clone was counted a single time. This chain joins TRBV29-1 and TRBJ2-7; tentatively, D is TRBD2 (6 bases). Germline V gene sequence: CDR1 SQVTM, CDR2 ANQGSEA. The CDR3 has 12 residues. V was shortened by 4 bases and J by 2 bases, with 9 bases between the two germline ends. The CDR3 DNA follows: TGCAGCGTTGTGACGGGGGCCTACGAGCAGTACTTC. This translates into CSVVTGAYEQYF.

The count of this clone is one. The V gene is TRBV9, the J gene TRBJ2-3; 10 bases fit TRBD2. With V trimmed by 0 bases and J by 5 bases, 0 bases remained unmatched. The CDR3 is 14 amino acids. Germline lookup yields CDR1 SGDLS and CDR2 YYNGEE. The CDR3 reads CASSVGTSGDTQYF. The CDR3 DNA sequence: TGTGCCAGCAGCGTAGGGACTAGCGGAGATACGCAGTATTTT.

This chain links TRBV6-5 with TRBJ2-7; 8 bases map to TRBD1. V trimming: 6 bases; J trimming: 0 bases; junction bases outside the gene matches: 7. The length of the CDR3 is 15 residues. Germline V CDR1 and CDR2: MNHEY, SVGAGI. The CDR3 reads CASSRQGLNSYEQYF. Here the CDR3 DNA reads TGTGCCAGCAGCCGACAGGGGCTTAACTCCTACGAGCAGTACTTC.

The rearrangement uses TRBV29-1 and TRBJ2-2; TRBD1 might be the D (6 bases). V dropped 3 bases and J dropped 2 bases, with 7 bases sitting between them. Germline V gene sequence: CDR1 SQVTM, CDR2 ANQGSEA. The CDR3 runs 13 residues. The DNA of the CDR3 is TGCAGCGTTGACAGGGGAAACACCGGGGAGCTGTTTTTT. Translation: CSVDRGNTGELFF.

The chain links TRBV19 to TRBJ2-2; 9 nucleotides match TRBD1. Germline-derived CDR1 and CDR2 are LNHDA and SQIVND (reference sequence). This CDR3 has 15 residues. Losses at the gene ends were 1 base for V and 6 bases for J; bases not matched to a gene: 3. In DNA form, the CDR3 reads TGTGCCAGTAGTATAGGGGACAGGGAAGCCGGGGAGCTGTTTTTT. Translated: CASSIGDREAGELFF.

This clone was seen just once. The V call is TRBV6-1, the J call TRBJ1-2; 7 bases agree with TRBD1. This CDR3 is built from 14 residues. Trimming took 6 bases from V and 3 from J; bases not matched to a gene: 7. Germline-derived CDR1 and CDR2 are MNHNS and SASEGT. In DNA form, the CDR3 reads TGTGCCAGCAGGACAGGGAGTAGGGACTATGGCTACACCTTC. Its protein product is CASRTGSRDYGYTF.

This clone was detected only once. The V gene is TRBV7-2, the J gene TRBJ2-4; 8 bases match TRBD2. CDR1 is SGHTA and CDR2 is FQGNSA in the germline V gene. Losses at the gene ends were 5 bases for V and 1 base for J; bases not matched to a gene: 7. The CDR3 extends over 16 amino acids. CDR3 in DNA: TGTGCCAGCAGCGCCAGCGGGAGAGGGGCCAAAAACATTCAGTACTTC. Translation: CASSASGRGAKNIQYF.

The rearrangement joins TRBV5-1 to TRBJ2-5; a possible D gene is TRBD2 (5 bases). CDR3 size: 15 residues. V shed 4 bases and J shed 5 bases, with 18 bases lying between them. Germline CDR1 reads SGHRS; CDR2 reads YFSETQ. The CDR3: CASSPKKRRRETQYF. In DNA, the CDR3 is TGCGCCAGCAGCCCAAAAAAGCGGAGACGGGAGACCCAGTACTTC.

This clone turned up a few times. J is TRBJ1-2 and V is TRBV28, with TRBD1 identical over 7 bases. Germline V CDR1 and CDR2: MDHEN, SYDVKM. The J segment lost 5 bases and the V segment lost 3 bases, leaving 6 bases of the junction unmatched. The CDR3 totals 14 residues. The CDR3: CASSLGRGRYGYTF. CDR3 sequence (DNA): TGTGCCAGCAGTTTGGGCAGGGGGAGGTATGGCTACACCTTC.

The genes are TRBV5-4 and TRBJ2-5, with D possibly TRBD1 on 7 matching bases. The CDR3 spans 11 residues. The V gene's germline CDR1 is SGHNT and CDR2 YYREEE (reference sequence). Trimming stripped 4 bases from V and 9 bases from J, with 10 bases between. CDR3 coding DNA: TGTGCCAGCAGCCGGGGGACAGCCCAGTACTTC. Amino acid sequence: CASSRGTAQYF.

In DNA, the CDR3 is TGTGCCAGCAGTTTAGGCAGGGGCCCAGATACGCAGTATTTT. Residues: CASSLGRGPDTQYF. The chain is built from TRBV28 and TRBJ2-3; D might be TRBD1 (6 bases). Germline loops: CDR1 MDHEN, CDR2 SYDVKM. Trimming cost V 2 bases and J 4 bases, with 10 bases left between them. The CDR3 sequence is 14 residues long.

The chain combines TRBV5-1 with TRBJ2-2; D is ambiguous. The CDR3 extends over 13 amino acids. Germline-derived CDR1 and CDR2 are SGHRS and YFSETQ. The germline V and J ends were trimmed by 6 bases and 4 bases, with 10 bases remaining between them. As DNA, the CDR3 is TGCGCCAGCAAACCTACGGGCACCGGGGAGCTGTTTTTT. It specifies CASKPTGTGELFF.

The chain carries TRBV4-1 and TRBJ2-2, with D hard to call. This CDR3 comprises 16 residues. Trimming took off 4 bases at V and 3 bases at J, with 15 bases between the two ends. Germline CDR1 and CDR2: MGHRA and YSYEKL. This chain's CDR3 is CASSLLSGLDTGELFF. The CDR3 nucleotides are TGCGCCAGCAGCCTATTGTCGGGCCTTGACACCGGGGAGCTGTTTTTT.

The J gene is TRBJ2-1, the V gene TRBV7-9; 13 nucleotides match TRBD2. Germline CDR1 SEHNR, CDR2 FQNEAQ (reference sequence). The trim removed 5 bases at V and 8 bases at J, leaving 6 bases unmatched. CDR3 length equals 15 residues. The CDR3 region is CASSRTSGRGDEQFF. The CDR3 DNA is TGTGCCAGCAGCCGAACTAGCGGGAGGGGGGATGAGCAGTTCTTC.